These T cell receptor beta chains were read from a single sample in a study of control samples from healthy donors and cancer patients. Only in-frame clones appear in the TCRdb table, and some are missing; sequencing was by immunoSEQ multiplex PCR. The sample consists of around 150,000 clones, roughly 95% of them appearing once. The sequenced sample consisted of blood. Receptors originate from a woman between 25 and 40 years old in good health. Both conserved end residues are trimmed from each CDR3. Each record gives: clone size, V gene, CDR3 protein. Clone size is given for some rows only: seen once, a few or many times, or a class if the clone is expanded.

size: NA
V: TRBV5-5
CDR3: ASSLPGGYT

size: NA
V: TRBV5-4
CDR3: ASSLVRGPGYGYT

size: NA
V: TRBV2
CDR3: ASRENIQY

size: NA
V: TRBV5-1
CDR3: ASSLSLAGANEQF

size: once
V: TRBV5-6
CDR3: ASRIWGGRADT

size: NA
V: TRBV28
CDR3: ASSLQGTANYGYT

size: once
V: TRBV3-1/TRBV3-2
CDR3: ASSQGGGYT

size: once
V: TRBV27
CDR3: ASKAAGAYEQY

size: NA
V: TRBV11-3
CDR3: ASSPGPDDPNEQF

size: once
V: TRBV12-3/TRBV12-4
CDR3: ASSVGGHGYT

size: NA
V: TRBV28
CDR3: ASSLFGDIPNNSPLH

size: NA
V: TRBV27
CDR3: ASSQPSGHPTGELF

size: NA
V: TRBV5-1
CDR3: ASSLSSNEQF

size: few
V: TRBV10-1
CDR3: ASSRQLNTEAF

size: NA
V: TRBV19
CDR3: ASSLAQGAGSPLH

size: NA
V: TRBV5-1
CDR3: ASSLSGTGESEAF

size: NA
V: TRBV29-1
CDR3: SVDYRGPTEAF

size: NA
V: TRBV27
CDR3: ASSSAQGYNQPQH

size: NA
V: TRBV29-1
CDR3: SVELQRLNTEAF

size: NA
V: TRBV4-2
CDR3: ASSQDLLETQY

size: NA
V: TRBV29-1
CDR3: SVLKTGGNTEAF

size: NA
V: TRBV13
CDR3: ASSTRDRANEKLF

size: NA
V: TRBV5-1
CDR3: ASSWGTENTEAF